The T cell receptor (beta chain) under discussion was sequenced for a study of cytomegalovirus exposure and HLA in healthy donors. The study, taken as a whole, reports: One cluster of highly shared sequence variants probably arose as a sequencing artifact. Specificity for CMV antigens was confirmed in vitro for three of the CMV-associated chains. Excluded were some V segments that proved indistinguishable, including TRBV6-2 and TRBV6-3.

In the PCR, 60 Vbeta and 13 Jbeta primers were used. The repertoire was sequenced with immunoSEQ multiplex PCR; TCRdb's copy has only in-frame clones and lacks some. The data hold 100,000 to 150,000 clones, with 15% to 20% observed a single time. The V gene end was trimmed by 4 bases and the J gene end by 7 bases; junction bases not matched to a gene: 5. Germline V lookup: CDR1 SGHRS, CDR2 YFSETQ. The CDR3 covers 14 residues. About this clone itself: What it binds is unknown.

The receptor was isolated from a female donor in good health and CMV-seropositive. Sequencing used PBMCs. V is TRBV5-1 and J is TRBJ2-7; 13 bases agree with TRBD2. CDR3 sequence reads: CASSAGLAGREQYF. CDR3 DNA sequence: TGCGCCAGCAGCGCGGGACTAGCGGGAAGGGAGCAGTACTTC. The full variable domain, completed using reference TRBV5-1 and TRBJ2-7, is KAGVTQTPRYLIKTRGQQVTLSCSPISGHRSVSWYQQTPGQGLQFLFEYFSETQRNKGNFPGRFSGRQFSNSRSEMNVSTLELGDSALYLCASSAGLAGREQYFGPGTRLTVT.